The 30 T cell receptor beta chains listed next were all sequenced from one sample in a study of preoperative IRX-2 immunotherapy in early breast cancer. Sequenced by immunoSEQ multiplex PCR; TCRdb stores in-frame clones only, minus some. Of approximately 31,000 clones in the sample, under 90% were seen once. Sample treatment: preoperative locoregional IRX-2 cytokine immunotherapy. The sample here was tumor tissue, taken after IRX-2 immunotherapy. These receptors all stem from a human donor with breast cancer.

The chain couples TRBV23-1 to TRBJ1-3; the D is unclear. TRBV23-1 is an open reading frame whose function is uncertain. The V end was cut by 6 bases, the J end by 0 bases, with 15 bases between. The length of the CDR3 is 16 residues. The CDR3 sequence: CASSQGPESSGNTIYF. The CDR3 DNA follows: TGCGCCAGCAGCCAAGGTCCAGAGAGCTCTGGAAACACCATATATTTT.

The CDR3 region is CASSYPDRDGYGYTF. The CDR3 DNA reads TGTGCCAGCAGTTACCCGGACAGGGACGGCTATGGCTACACCTTC. V usage is TRBV6-8 and J usage is TRBJ1-2; 8 bases are a match to TRBD1. The V gene's germline CDR1 is MNHGY and CDR2 SAAAGT. CDR3 size: 15 residues. Losses at the gene ends were 2 bases for V and 4 bases for J; bases not matched to a gene: 6.

V and J are TRBV7-1 and TRBJ1-2; no clear D. TRBV7-1 is an open reading frame, and its role is uncertain. V dropped 5 bases and J dropped 4 bases, with 20 bases sitting between them. The CDR3 has 16 residues. CDR3 sequence reads: CASSQVGGREPYGYTF. The CDR3 DNA is TGTGCCAGCAGCCAAGTGGGCGGCCGGGAGCCCTATGGCTACACCTTC.

CDR3 amino acids: CASSLVHQDGGYTF. The CDR3, as DNA: TGTGCCAGCAGCTTGGTACACCAGGACGGCGGCTACACCTTC. The chain combines TRBV11-3 with TRBJ1-2; D gene ambiguous. The germline gives CDR1 SGHNT, CDR2 YENEEA. The CDR3 sequence is 14 residues long. V lost 3 bases and J lost 8, with 16 bases in between.

The chain recombines TRBV29-1 with TRBJ1-2, with D tentatively TRBD1 (6 bases). This CDR3 is built from 13 residues. The V gene's germline CDR1 is SQVTM and CDR2 ANQGSEA. V lost 3 bases and J lost 4, with 12 bases in between. The CDR3 region has the DNA TGCAGCGTTGATTGGGGGGGCATCTATGGCTACACCTTC. Encoded protein: CSVDWGGIYGYTF. Full variable domain (missing parts from reference TRBV29-1 and TRBJ1-2): SAVISQKPSRDICQRGTSLTIQCQVDSQVTMMFWYRQQPGQSLTLIATANQGSEATYESGFVIDKFPISRPNLTFSTLTVSNMSPEDSSIYLCSVDWGGIYGYTFGSGTRLTVV.

The chain joins TRBV28 to TRBJ1-2; TRBD1 might be the D (6 bases). The CDR3 is made up of 12 amino acids. CDR1 is MDHEN, CDR2 SYDVKM, per germline. The V end was cut by 6 bases, the J end by 4 bases, with 9 bases between. The DNA of the CDR3 is TGTGCCAGCAGACAGGGAGTCTATGGCTACACCTTC. This sequence encodes CASRQGVYGYTF.

For the CDR3, the DNA is TGTGCTAGTGGTTTGGTCGGTTGGCTGGAGGGGACCTCAACTAATGAAAAACTGTTTTTT. This codes for CASGLVGWLEGTSTNEKLFF. The gene calls are TRBV12-5 and TRBJ1-4, with a possible D match to TRBD1 (5 bases). V lost 0 bases to trimming and J lost 0 bases, with 20 bases between them. CDR1 LGHNT and CDR2 FRNRAP come from the germline V gene. The CDR3 consists of 20 residues.

The chain recombines TRBV14 with TRBJ2-4, with a tentative D call TRBD2 (6 bases). Trimming left V 5 bases short and J 0 bases short, with 8 bases between. CDR1 SGHDN and CDR2 FVKESK come from the germline V gene. The CDR3 runs 14 residues. CDR3 residues: CASSSGLAKNIQYF. The CDR3, as DNA: TGTGCCAGCAGCTCGGGACTAGCCAAAAACATTCAGTACTTC.

V usage is TRBV5-1 and J usage is TRBJ2-1, with a possible D match to TRBD1 (6 bases). The germline gives CDR1 SGHRS, CDR2 YFSETQ. There are 15 residues in the CDR3. V was shortened by 3 bases and J by 1 base, with 11 bases between the two germline ends. The CDR3 bases are TGCGCCAGCAGCTGGGTTGGACAGTCCTACAATGAGCAGTTCTTC. This translates into CASSWVGQSYNEQFF.

This clone appeared a single time. This chain joins TRBV30 and TRBJ2-7; 7 positions match TRBD1. The CDR3 has 13 residues. Germline-derived CDR1 and CDR2 are GTSNPN and SVGIG (reference sequence). J lost 2 bases, V lost 3 bases, and 4 bases had no gene match. CDR3: CAWRRDRPYEQYF. CDR3 bases: TGTGCCTGGAGAAGGGACAGACCCTACGAGCAGTACTTC.

The gene calls are TRBV5-1 and TRBJ2-2; TRBD1 or TRBD2 may be the D gene (6 bases each). The CDR3 covers 16 residues. V was cut by 2 bases and J by 0 bases, with 11 bases left in between. In germline, CDR1 is SGHRS, CDR2 YFSETQ. Here the CDR3 reads CASSFGGRANTGELFF. The CDR3 DNA sequence: TGCGCCAGCAGCTTTGGGGGGCGAGCGAACACCGGGGAGCTGTTTTTT.

The chain recombines TRBV29-1 with TRBJ1-4; no clear D gene. V lost 7 bases to trimming and J lost 0 bases, with 6 bases between them. The CDR3 runs to 12 residues. The germline V gene has CDR1 SQVTM and CDR2 ANQGSEA. CDR3 in amino acids: CSGIATNEKLFF. CDR3 in DNA: TGCAGCGGGATCGCAACTAATGAAAAACTGTTTTTT.

The chain is built from TRBV5-1 and TRBJ2-2, with 7 bases fitting TRBD2. The CDR3 runs 17 residues. The germline V gene has CDR1 SGHRS and CDR2 YFSETQ. With 4 bases clipped from V and 4 bases from J, the junction kept 13 bases outside the gene matches. In DNA form, the CDR3 reads TGCGCCAGCAGCAGTGGACTAAGCGGGACGAGCACCGGGGAGCTGTTTTTT. It yields the protein CASSSGLSGTSTGELFF.

The V and J genes are TRBV23-1 and TRBJ2-7; no firm D call. TRBV23-1 is treated as an ORF (open reading frame) with a function not yet certain. This CDR3 is 14 amino acids long. The V gene lost 3 bases and the J gene lost 2 bases, with 11 bases spanning the gap. The CDR3 nucleotides read TGCGCCAGCAGTCATCTTTCCCGGGCCTACGAGCAGTACGTC. It is translated as CASSHLSRAYEQYV.

This CDR3 is CASSQGVDEKLFF. Written as DNA, the CDR3 is TGTGCCAGCTCCCAGGGGGTGGATGAAAAACTGTTTTTT. V and J are TRBV18 and TRBJ1-4; TRBD1 matches at 7 bases. Germline V gene data show CDR1 as KGHSH and CDR2 as LQKENI. V shed 6 bases, J shed 6 bases, and the junction held 4 bases outside the gene matches. The CDR3 has 13 amino acids.

This clone was detected only a few times. V usage is TRBV19 and J usage is TRBJ1-3, with D possibly being TRBD1 (6 bases). The CDR3 is made up of 13 amino acids. The germline V gene has CDR1 LNHDA and CDR2 SQIVND (reference sequence). Deletions cut 10 bases from V and 3 bases from J, with 13 bases between. The CDR3, as DNA: TGTGCCACCCACAGGGCGCGTGGAAACACCATATATTTT. Amino acid sequence: CATHRARGNTIYF. Full variable domain (missing parts from reference TRBV19 and TRBJ1-3): DGGITQSPKYLFRKEGQNVTLSCEQNLNHDAMYWYRQDPGQGLRLIYYSQIVNDFQKGDIAEGYSVSREKKESFPLTVTSAQKNPTAFYLCATHRARGNTIYFGEGSWLTVV.

This clone has just a few counts. V is TRBV11-3 and J is TRBJ2-3, with TRBD2 as a possible D gene (5 bases). CDR1 is SGHNT, CDR2 YENEEA, per germline. V lost 2 bases to trimming and J lost 6 bases, with 15 bases between them. The CDR3 consists of 15 residues. CDR3 region: CASSLLGTRSDTQYF. The CDR3 DNA reads as TGTGCCAGCAGCTTACTAGGCACTAGGTCGGATACGCAGTATTTT. The variable domain in full, completed from reference TRBV11-3 and TRBJ2-3, reads EAGVVQSPRYKIIEKKQPVAFWCNPISGHNTLYWYLQNLGQGPELLIRYENEEAVDDSQLPKDRFSAERLKGVDSTLKIQPAELGDSAVYLCASSLLGTRSDTQYFGPGTRLTVL.

The chain is built from TRBV11-3 and TRBJ2-5, with TRBD1 identical over 7 bases. The CDR3 sequence is 15 residues long. Germline CDR1 is SGHNT and CDR2 is YENEEA. Germline trimming cut 4 bases from V and 5 bases from J; bases unmatched to any gene: 10. CDR3 in amino acids: CASSSERGREETQYF. In DNA, the CDR3 is TGTGCCAGCAGCTCCGAGAGGGGGCGCGAGGAGACCCAGTACTTC.

This chain links TRBV6-8 with TRBJ1-5; 7 bases agree with TRBD1. V lost 9 bases and J lost 0; bases outside the gene matches: 5. Germline V gene lookup returns CDR1 MNHGY and CDR2 SAAAGT. This CDR3 spans 14 amino acids. The CDR3 is CASSGQYSNQPQHF. In DNA, the CDR3 is TGTGCCAGTTCGGGACAGTATAGCAATCAGCCCCAGCATTTT.

The V gene is TRBV18, the J gene TRBJ1-1, with D unresolved. The germline CDR1 and CDR2 sequences are KGHSH and LQKENI. V was clipped by 1 base and J by 4 bases, with 7 bases between them. The CDR3 consists of 13 residues. CDR3 residues: CASSPLLSTEAFF. The CDR3 nucleotides read TGTGCCAGCTCACCACTTCTGAGCACTGAAGCTTTCTTT.

V gene TRBV5-1 combines with J gene TRBJ2-7, with 7 bases fitting TRBD2. The CDR3 length is 16 residues. The germline V gene encodes CDR1 SGHRS and CDR2 YFSETQ. V lost 0 bases and J lost 6; bases outside the gene matches: 12. In DNA form, the CDR3 reads TGCGCCAGCAGCTTGGAGGGAGCGGGACCTGGGATCGAGCAGTACGTC. Protein: CASSLEGAGPGIEQYV.

V gene TRBV11-3 combines with J gene TRBJ2-1; 9 bases align to TRBD2. Germline CDR1 SGHNT, CDR2 YENEEA. The CDR3 has 15 amino acids. Germline trimming cut 3 bases from V and 6 bases from J; bases unmatched to any gene: 6. The CDR3 sequence is CASSFSGGSGNEQFF. DNA of the CDR3: TGTGCCAGCAGCTTCAGCGGGGGGTCCGGCAATGAGCAGTTCTTC.

The chain couples TRBV9 to TRBJ2-5; no clear D gene. Germline loops: CDR1 SGDLS, CDR2 YYNGEE. Trimming took off 5 bases at V and 1 base at J, with 15 bases between the two ends. The CDR3 runs to 15 residues. In DNA form, the CDR3 reads TGTGCCAGCAGTGACCTTGGCCAGCCCCAAGAGACCCAGTACTTC. Encoded protein: CASSDLGQPQETQYF.

V usage is TRBV6-8 and J usage is TRBJ1-1; D gene ambiguous. Trimming removed 5 bases at V and 0 bases at J, with 4 bases between. The CDR3 contains 12 residues. Per germline, CDR1 MNHGY and CDR2 SAAAGT. The CDR3 DNA reads TGTGCCAGCAGTAAGGTGAACACTGAAGCTTTCTTT. Amino acid sequence: CASSKVNTEAFF.

The chain joins TRBV19 to TRBJ2-2; unclear D gene. V lost 0 bases, J lost 5 bases, and 19 bases lay in between. The germline CDR1 and CDR2 sequences are LNHDA and SQIVND (reference sequence). This CDR3 spans 18 amino acids. The DNA for the CDR3 is TGTGCCAGTAGTATAGATCCGAACCCTAGGTTTCCGACCGGGGAGCTGTTTTTT. It translates to CASSIDPNPRFPTGELFF.

This clone came up a few times. This sequence joins TRBV11-3 and TRBJ1-1, with D maybe TRBD1 (5 bases). Germline V gene lookup returns CDR1 SGHNT and CDR2 YENEEA. V was trimmed by 1 base and J by 0 bases, leaving 9 bases between them. This CDR3 has 15 residues. The DNA of the CDR3 is TGTGCCAGCAGCTTAGGACAGATGATGAACACTGAAGCTTTCTTT. Its protein is CASSLGQMMNTEAFF.

V gene TRBV5-1 combines with J gene TRBJ2-1, with TRBD1 matching 7 bases. After removal of 0 bases from V and 3 bases from J, the junction contained 3 bases not matched to a gene. The germline CDR1 and CDR2 sequences are SGHRS and YFSETQ. This CDR3 contains 15 residues. CDR3 region: CASSLEGQSYNEQFF. CDR3 DNA: TGCGCCAGCAGCTTGGAGGGACAGAGCTACAATGAGCAGTTCTTC.

The chain recombines TRBV14 with TRBJ1-3, with D maybe TRBD1 (5 bases). There are 17 residues in the CDR3. Germline CDR1 is SGHDN and CDR2 is FVKESK. The germline V and J ends were trimmed by 4 bases and 5 bases, with 21 bases remaining between them. The CDR3 nucleotides are TGTGCCAGCAGCCCGTTAATTTCAAGACAGATTAGAAACACCATATATTTT. Protein sequence: CASSPLISRQIRNTIYF.

This clone was counted between two and nine times. This chain links TRBV11-3 with TRBJ2-1; possibly TRBD1 or TRBD2 for D (6 bases each). Per the germline V gene, CDR1 is SGHNT and CDR2 is YENEEA. CDR3 length: 16 amino acids. Between the trimmed V and J ends, which lost 6 bases and 0 bases, there was a span of 15 bases. CDR3 loop: CASRRTGTFSYNEQFF. In DNA form, the CDR3 reads TGTGCCAGCAGACGTACAGGGACTTTCTCCTACAATGAGCAGTTCTTC.

This chain joins TRBV12-1 and TRBJ2-7; the D call of TRBD2 is as the table states it, not checked on the DNA. TRBV12-1 is a documented pseudogene. There are 16 residues in the CDR3. CDR3 residues: CASSWRAGRGIYEQYF. As DNA, the CDR3 is TGTGCCAGCAGCTGGCGCGCGGGAAGAGGGATCTACGAGCAGTACTTC.